The source of this T cell receptor beta chain is a study of T cells in Graves' hyperthyroidism and ophthalmopathy. Study-wide points: Most clonotypes expanded in the thyroid (above 0.001) were also present in blood.

There were TCR beta CDR3 regions amplified from RNA transcripts. HTBI primers were employed in a first-round RT-PCR of the TCR CDR3. TCRdb re-analysed the multiplex PCR reads in MiXCR, keeping a single row per CDR3 protein. The data contain about 500,000 distinct CDR3 sequences, roughly 17% of them seen just once; the ten biggest clones take up roughly 18%. CDR3 size: 14 residues. Germline V gene lookup returns CDR1 SGHTS and CDR2 YDEGEE. V was cut by 4 bases and J by 9 bases, with 16 bases left in between. Comments on this clonotype: Antigen: not known.

Sequencing was performed on blood. The receptor's source is a woman between 18 and 29 years old with Graves' hyperthyroidism. This rearrangement joins TRBV5-8 to TRBJ1-4, with D tentatively TRBD1 (6 bases). The CDR3 DNA reads TGTGCCAGCAGCGAACAGGGCTCACAAAAAAAACTGTTTTTT. Encoded protein: CASSEQGSQKKLFF.